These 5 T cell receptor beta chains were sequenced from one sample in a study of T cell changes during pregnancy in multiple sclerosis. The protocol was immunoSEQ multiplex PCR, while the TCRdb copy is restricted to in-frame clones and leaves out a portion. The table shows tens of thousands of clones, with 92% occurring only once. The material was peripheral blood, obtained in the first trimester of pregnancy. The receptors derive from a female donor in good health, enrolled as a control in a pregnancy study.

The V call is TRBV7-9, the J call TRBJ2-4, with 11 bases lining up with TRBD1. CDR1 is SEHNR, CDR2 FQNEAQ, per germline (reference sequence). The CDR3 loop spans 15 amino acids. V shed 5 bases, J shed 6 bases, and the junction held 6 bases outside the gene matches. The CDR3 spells CASSAPGTGGNIQYF. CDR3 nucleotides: TGTGCCAGCAGCGCTCCGGGGACAGGGGGAAACATTCAGTACTTC.

The CDR3 region is CASSILGGYTEAFF. In DNA, the CDR3 is TGTGCCAGCAGCATCCTGGGGGGTTACACTGAAGCTTTCTTT. V is TRBV5-4 and J is TRBJ1-1, with a weak D call TRBD1 (5 bases). Per the germline V gene, CDR1 is SGHNT and CDR2 is YYREEE (reference sequence). The germline V and J ends were trimmed by 4 bases and 3 bases, with 13 bases remaining between them. The CDR3 is 14 amino acids.

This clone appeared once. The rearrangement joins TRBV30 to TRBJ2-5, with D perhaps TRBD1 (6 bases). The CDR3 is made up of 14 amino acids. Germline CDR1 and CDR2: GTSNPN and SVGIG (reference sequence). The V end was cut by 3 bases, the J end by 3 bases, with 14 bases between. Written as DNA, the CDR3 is TGTGCCTGGAGCGGCCTTGGACAGAAAGAGACCCAGTACTTC. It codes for CAWSGLGQKETQYF.

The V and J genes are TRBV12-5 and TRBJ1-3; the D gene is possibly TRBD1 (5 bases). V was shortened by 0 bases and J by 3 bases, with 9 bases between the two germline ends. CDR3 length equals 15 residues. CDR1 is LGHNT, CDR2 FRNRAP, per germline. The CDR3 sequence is CASGLVQVGGNTIYF. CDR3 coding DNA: TGTGCTAGTGGTTTGGTACAGGTCGGTGGAAACACCATATATTTT.

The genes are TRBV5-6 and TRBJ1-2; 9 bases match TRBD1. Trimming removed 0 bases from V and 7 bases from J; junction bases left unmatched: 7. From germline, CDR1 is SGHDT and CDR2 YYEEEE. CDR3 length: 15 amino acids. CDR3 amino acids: CASSLEATGGGGYTF. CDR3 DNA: TGTGCCAGCAGCTTGGAGGCAACAGGGGGCGGTGGCTACACCTTC.